These 15 T cell receptor beta chains originate from one sample sequenced in a study of blood T cell repertoires in COVID-19. Assay used: immunoSEQ multiplex PCR; TCRdb lists only in-frame clones, some missing. Found here are over 50,000 clones, around 84% of them singletons; the top ten hold about 2.6%. Sequenced input: peripheral blood. The receptors stem from a man aged 50 to 59 with acute or convalescent COVID-19.

This clone appeared a few times. The chain uses TRBV6-2 or TRBV6-3 and TRBJ2-1; 10 bases are a match to TRBD2. Unmatched junction bases numbered 2, after V lost 5 bases and J lost 4 bases. Germline CDR1 is MNHEY and CDR2 is SVGEGT. The CDR3 is 14 residues long. The CDR3 region has the DNA TGTGCCAGCAGTGGGACTAGCGAGTACAATGAGCAGTTCTTC. Its translation is CASSGTSEYNEQFF.

The chain uses TRBV7-6 and TRBJ1-6; D is perhaps TRBD1 (6 bases). The V gene lost 7 bases and the J gene lost 6 bases, with 25 bases spanning the gap. CDR1 and CDR2 from the germline V gene are SGHVS and FNYEAQ. This CDR3 is built from 18 residues. The CDR3 region has the DNA TGTGCCAGCAAAAACCGCACGGGCAGGGGTGCCAGTAATTCACCCCTCCACTTT. Its translation is CASKNRTGRGASNSPLHF.

The V and J genes are TRBV12-5 and TRBJ2-5; 7 nucleotides line up with TRBD1. Germline trimming cut 1 base from V and 3 bases from J; bases unmatched to any gene: 5. The CDR3 sequence is 15 residues long. CDR1 and CDR2 from the germline V gene are LGHNT and FRNRAP. The CDR3 sequence is CASGLGQGVKETQYF. The CDR3 DNA sequence: TGTGCTAGTGGTTTGGGGCAGGGGGTAAAAGAGACCCAGTACTTC.

The rearrangement joins TRBV28 to TRBJ1-5, with D possibly TRBD1 on 6 matching bases. This CDR3 has 14 amino acids. Germline-derived CDR1 and CDR2 are MDHEN and SYDVKM. V lost 2 bases, J lost 5 bases, and 10 bases lay in between. CDR3 DNA: TGTGCCAGCAGTTTACGGCAGGGGTATCAGCCCCAGCATTTT. Amino acids: CASSLRQGYQPQHF.

J is TRBJ1-4 and V is TRBV2; 8 bases agree with TRBD1. The CDR3 runs 13 residues. CDR1 and CDR2 from the germline V gene are SNHLY and FYNNEI. Germline trimming cut 3 bases from V and 8 bases from J; bases unmatched to any gene: 2. The CDR3 loop reads CASSDRGREKLFF. The CDR3 DNA reads as TGTGCCAGCAGTGACAGGGGGCGAGAAAAACTGTTTTTT.

The rearrangement uses TRBV5-1 and TRBJ2-1; 13 bases match TRBD2. CDR1 is SGHRS and CDR2 is YFSETQ in the germline V gene. The CDR3 totals 16 residues. The junction had 5 bases not matched to a gene; V was cut back by 6 bases and J by 2 bases. Here the CDR3 reads CASNIGTSGAYNEQFF. The CDR3 nucleotides are TGCGCCAGCAACATCGGGACTAGCGGGGCCTACAATGAGCAGTTCTTC.

The CDR3 sequence is CASSPTGGGNTEAFF. CDR3 in DNA: TGTGCCAGCAGCCCCACGGGAGGGGGCAACACTGAAGCTTTCTTT. The rearrangement uses TRBV9 and TRBJ1-1; 7 bases fit TRBD1. J gave up 2 bases and V 4 bases, and 8 bases lay outside the gene matches. This CDR3 has 15 residues. CDR1 and CDR2 from the germline V gene are SGDLS and YYNGEE.

The chain links TRBV19 to TRBJ1-1; D perhaps matches TRBD1 (5 bases). Germline loops: CDR1 LNHDA, CDR2 SQIVND (reference sequence). The length of the CDR3 is 10 residues. The V and J ends lost 9 bases and 6 bases respectively, with 8 bases between them. The CDR3 sequence is CASWGAEAFF. CDR3 coding DNA: TGTGCCAGCTGGGGCGCTGAAGCTTTCTTT.

V gene TRBV15 combines with J gene TRBJ1-1; TRBD1 is a possible D gene (5 bases). The V end was cut by 7 bases, the J end by 1 base, with 10 bases between. CDR1 is LNHNV, CDR2 YYDKDF, per germline (reference sequence). The CDR3 spans 13 residues. The CDR3 spells CATTPDRNTEAFF. DNA for the CDR3: TGTGCCACCACCCCCGACAGGAACACTGAAGCTTTCTTT.

The chain recombines TRBV29-1 with TRBJ2-7; 13 bases match TRBD2. The CDR3 spans 17 residues. Germline CDR1 reads SQVTM; CDR2 reads ANQGSEA. Trimming cost V 1 base and J 3 bases; bases outside gene matches: 9. This chain's CDR3 is CSVEVQTSGRWSYEQYF. CDR3 coding DNA: TGCAGCGTTGAAGTCCAGACTAGCGGGAGGTGGAGCTACGAGCAGTACTTC.

V usage is TRBV4-1 and J usage is TRBJ1-1, with D hard to call. The CDR3 has 15 residues. Germline CDR1 MGHRA, CDR2 YSYEKL. The V and J ends lost 1 base and 5 bases respectively, with 14 bases between them. Here the CDR3 DNA reads TGCGCCAGCAGCCAAGGAACATACGCCTTAACTGAAGCTTTCTTT. Translated: CASSQGTYALTEAFF.

The chain couples TRBV27 to TRBJ2-1, with TRBD2 matching over 11 bases. The CDR3 runs 17 residues. After removal of 5 bases from V and 3 bases from J, the junction contained 9 bases not matched to a gene. Germline CDR1 and CDR2: MNHEY and SMNVEV (reference sequence). This CDR3 reads CASSPYSSGGIYNEQFF. The CDR3 DNA follows: TGTGCCAGCAGTCCCTACTCTAGCGGGGGGATCTACAATGAGCAGTTCTTC.

This chain joins TRBV2 and TRBJ2-1; 9 bases match TRBD1. The V gene's germline CDR1 is SNHLY and CDR2 FYNNEI. V lost 7 bases, J lost 1 base, and 11 bases stayed unmatched. This CDR3 spans 17 amino acids. CDR3 in DNA: TGTGCCAGCATCATGCCCACCGGGACAGGGTCCTACAATGAGCAGTTCTTC. Its protein product is CASIMPTGTGSYNEQFF.

The rearrangement links TRBV30 to TRBJ1-2; 7 positions match TRBD1. Looked up from germline, CDR1 is GTSNPN and CDR2 is SVGIG (reference sequence). This CDR3 spans 12 amino acids. V lost 5 bases, J lost 4 bases, and 4 bases stayed unmatched. CDR3 residues: CAWGTGAYGYTF. The CDR3 DNA follows: TGTGCCTGGGGTACAGGGGCCTATGGCTACACCTTC. Combining the CDR3 with reference TRBV30 and TRBJ1-2 gives the whole variable domain SQTIHQWPATLVQPVGSPLSLECTVEGTSNPNLYWYRQAAGRGLQLLFYSVGIGQISSEVPQNLSASRPQDRQFILSSKKLLLSDSGFYLCAWGTGAYGYTFGSGTRLTVV.

The chain is built from TRBV11-2 and TRBJ2-4; maybe TRBD2 (6 bases). Germline loops: CDR1 SGHAT, CDR2 FQNNGV. The V and J ends lost 5 bases and 9 bases respectively, with 20 bases between them. The CDR3 totals 15 residues. Here the CDR3 DNA reads TGTGCCAGCAGCCTTGAAACCGGGACTTCGGGCATTCAGTACTTC. It translates to CASSLETGTSGIQYF.